One and the same sample provided the 13 T cell receptor beta chains below, sequenced in a study of blood T cell repertoires in COVID-19. Generated by immunoSEQ multiplex PCR, the TCRdb table keeps only in-frame clones and is missing some. The sample carries roughly 200,000 clones, 85% to 90% recorded once. Source material: peripheral blood. The receptor source for this set is a man between 60 and 70 years old who had recovered from COVID-19.

The CDR3 DNA follows: TGCGCCAGCAGCCCAGAACGGAGGACTAGCGGAAAGTACGAGCAGTACTTC. This codes for CASSPERRTSGKYEQYF. The chain couples TRBV4-1 to TRBJ2-7; 10 nucleotides line up with TRBD2. Germline assignment: CDR1 MGHRA and CDR2 YSYEKL. The J segment lost 4 bases and the V segment lost 4 bases, leaving 13 bases of the junction unmatched. The length of the CDR3 is 17 residues.

The DNA of the CDR3 is TGTGCCAGCACCCCTGGGGAACAGGGGTTCTATGGCTACACCTTC. Its protein product is CASTPGEQGFYGYTF. V gene TRBV9 combines with J gene TRBJ1-2; TRBD1 aligns across 7 bases. Per the germline V gene, CDR1 is SGDLS and CDR2 is YYNGEE. Trimming cost V 6 bases and J 4 bases; bases outside gene matches: 12. The CDR3 is 15 amino acids.

This clone was recorded once. The V gene is TRBV24-1, the J gene TRBJ2-7; TRBD1 agrees at 10 bases. Germline loops: CDR1 KGHDR, CDR2 SFDVKD. CDR3 length: 13 residues. Trimming cost V 12 bases and J 5 bases; bases outside gene matches: 9. CDR3 amino acids: CAPISTGGHEQYF. In nucleotides, the CDR3 is TGTGCCCCTATATCGACAGGGGGCCACGAGCAGTACTTC.

The chain has TRBV10-3 and TRBJ2-4; 15 bases map to TRBD2. Per the germline V gene, CDR1 is ENHRY and CDR2 is SYGVKD. V lost 3 bases to trimming and J lost 4 bases; unmatched junction nucleotides: 7. The length of the CDR3 is 18 residues. The CDR3 nucleotides read TGTGCCATCAGTGATCATATTGGGACTAGCGGGGGGAAAAACATTCAGTACTTC. It is translated as CAISDHIGTSGGKNIQYF.

The V and J genes are TRBV4-3 and TRBJ1-1; 11 nucleotides match TRBD1. Germline V gene lookup returns CDR1 LGHNA and CDR2 YSLEER. The V gene end was trimmed by 1 base and the J gene end by 1 base; junction bases not matched to a gene: 8. CDR3 length: 18 residues. The CDR3 nucleotides are TGCGCCAGCAGCCAAGGGATAGGGACAGGGGGAGGGAACACTGAAGCTTTCTTT. It encodes CASSQGIGTGGGNTEAFF.

This chain links TRBV18 with TRBJ1-6, with TRBD1 matching 11 bases. V was pared by 3 bases and J by 14 bases, with 6 bases of the junction left unmatched. CDR3 length equals 14 residues. The germline V gene encodes CDR1 KGHSH and CDR2 LQKENI. This CDR3 is CASSPGTGGISLHF. The CDR3 DNA is TGTGCCAGCTCACCCGGGACAGGGGGTATATCCCTCCACTTT.

There are a few counts of this clone. The chain has TRBV20-1 and TRBJ2-7; D is unresolved. Germline CDR1 DFQATT, CDR2 SNEGSKA (reference sequence). V was shortened by 4 bases and J by 7 bases, with 11 bases between the two germline ends. This CDR3 spans 11 amino acids. DNA for the CDR3: TGCAGTGCTACCTCCTTGCGGGAGCAGTACTTC. Protein sequence: CSATSLREQYF.

The V call is TRBV28, the J call TRBJ1-2, with a possible D match to TRBD1 (5 bases). V was trimmed by 3 bases and J by 2 bases, leaving 13 bases between them. The germline V gene has CDR1 MDHEN and CDR2 SYDVKM. The CDR3 runs 15 residues. The CDR3 spells CASSFAFGGNYGYTF. The CDR3 nucleotides read TGTGCCAGCAGTTTCGCCTTCGGGGGGAACTATGGCTACACCTTC.

The rearrangement joins TRBV18 to TRBJ2-5, with 7 positions matching TRBD1. Germline V lookup: CDR1 KGHSH, CDR2 LQKENI. The V gene end was trimmed by 2 bases and the J gene end by 8 bases; junction bases not matched to a gene: 8. The CDR3 extends over 14 amino acids. CDR3 in DNA: TGTGCCAGCTCACCAATGACAGGGACGGGAACCCAGTACTTC. Its translation is CASSPMTGTGTQYF. The variable domain in full, completed from reference TRBV18 and TRBJ2-5, reads NAGVMQNPRHLVRRRGQEARLRCSPMKGHSHVYWYRQLPEEGLKFMVYLQKENIIDESGMPKERFSAEFPKEGPSILRIQQVVRGDSAAYFCASSPMTGTGTQYFGPGTRLLVL.

This clone was seen only a few times. The gene calls are TRBV6-6 and TRBJ2-1; a weak D match, TRBD1 (5 bases). The CDR3 is made up of 13 amino acids. Germline CDR1 is MNHNY and CDR2 is SVGAGI (reference sequence). Trimming left V 4 bases short and J 10 bases short, with 14 bases between. DNA for the CDR3: TGTGCCAGCAGTTCCAGCGCCCCAGGGGAGCAGTTCTTC. Translating it yields CASSSSAPGEQFF.

Concerning this clone itself: Other DNA sequences in this specimen translate into the identical CDR3. This chain connects TRBV5-1 to TRBJ1-3; D remains ambiguous. Germline-derived CDR1 and CDR2 are SGHRS and YFSETQ. With 0 bases removed from V and 4 bases from J, the gap between germline ends came to 11 bases. The CDR3 totals 15 residues. The CDR3 loop is CASSLVEGSGNTIYF. The CDR3 coding sequence is TGCGCCAGCAGCTTGGTCGAAGGGAGCGGAAACACCATATATTTT. Supplemented by reference TRBV5-1 and TRBJ1-3, the full variable domain reads KAGVTQTPRYLIKTRGQQVTLSCSPISGHRSVSWYQQTPGQGLQFLFEYFSETQRNKGNFPGRFSGRQFSNSRSEMNVSTLELGDSALYLCASSLVEGSGNTIYFGEGSWLTVV.

The chain couples TRBV30 to TRBJ2-5; TRBD1 aligns across 7 bases. The junction had 4 bases not matched to a gene; V was cut back by 3 bases and J by 6 bases. This CDR3 is built from 12 residues. Looked up from germline, CDR1 is GTSNPN and CDR2 is SVGIG (reference sequence). The CDR3, as DNA: TGTGCCTGGAGCGCAGGGGGACAGACCCAGTACTTC. Translating gives CAWSAGGQTQYF.

The chain combines TRBV5-4 with TRBJ1-6, with 7 bases matching TRBD1. This CDR3 comprises 15 residues. V lost 4 bases and J lost 7; bases outside the gene matches: 8. CDR1 and CDR2 (germline): SGHNT, YYREEE (reference sequence). The CDR3 DNA sequence: TGTGCCAGCAGCCTGGACGGACAGGAGAATTCACCCCTCCACTTT. Protein: CASSLDGQENSPLHF.